The text below deals with one T cell receptor beta chain. Seattle's cohort entered during active infection and was followed longitudinally. The germline V gene has CDR1 SGHTA and CDR2 FQGTGA. The CDR3 extends over 16 amino acids. Trimming pared 0 bases from V and 4 bases from J, leaving 14 bases between. This entry belongs to a study of blood T cell repertoires in COVID-19. Looking at the study overall: Nucleic acid was either cDNA or gDNA, and it came from T cells, B-cell-depleted T cells, or PBMCs.

Original data processing: Estimation of nucleated cell counts relied on the amplification of reference gene primers. Repertoires were generated with immunoSEQ multiplex PCR, while TCRdb's copy carries only in-frame clones and drops some. V and J calls and clone size are given by that table; D and trimming were obtained from the DNA. The table has 120,000 to 150,000 clones, over 75% seen once. The chain employs TRBV7-3 and TRBJ2-3; maybe TRBD2 (6 bases). The specimen sequenced was peripheral blood. This receptor was obtained from an older woman with COVID-19, enrolled during active disease. The CDR3 DNA reads as TGTGCCAGCAGCTTAACGAACCCGGGGGTCGCAGATACGCAGTATTTT. This gives the protein CASSLTNPGVADTQYF. Complete variable domain (other parts from reference TRBV7-3 and TRBJ2-3): GAGVSQTPSNKVTEKGKYVELRCDPISGHTALYWYRQSLGQGPEFLIYFQGTGAADDSGLPNDRFFAVRPEGSVSTLKIQRTERGDSAVYLCASSLTNPGVADTQYFGPGTRLTVL.